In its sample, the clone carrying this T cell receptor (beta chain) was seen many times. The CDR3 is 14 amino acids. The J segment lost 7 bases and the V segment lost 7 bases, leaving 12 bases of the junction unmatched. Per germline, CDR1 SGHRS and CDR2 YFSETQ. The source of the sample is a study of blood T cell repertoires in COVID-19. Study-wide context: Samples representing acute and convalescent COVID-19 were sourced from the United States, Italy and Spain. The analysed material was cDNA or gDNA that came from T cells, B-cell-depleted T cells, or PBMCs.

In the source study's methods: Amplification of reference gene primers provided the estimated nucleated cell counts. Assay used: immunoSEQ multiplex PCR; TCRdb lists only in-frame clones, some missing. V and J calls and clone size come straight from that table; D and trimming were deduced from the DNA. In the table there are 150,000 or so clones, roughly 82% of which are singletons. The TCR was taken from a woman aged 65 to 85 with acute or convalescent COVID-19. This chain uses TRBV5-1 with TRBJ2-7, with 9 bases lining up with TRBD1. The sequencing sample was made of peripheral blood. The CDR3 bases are TGCGCCAGCCAATCGCCCGGGACAGGGAAGGAGCAGTACTTC. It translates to CASQSPGTGKEQYF.